This TCR beta chain was sequenced during a study of blood T cell repertoires in COVID-19. The CDR3 is 14 residues long. The germline V gene has CDR1 GTSNPN and CDR2 SVGIG (reference sequence). Trimming took off 2 bases at V and 2 bases at J, with 10 bases between the two ends. In the original processing: Amplification from reference gene primers served as the basis for estimated nucleated cell counts. TCRdb keeps only in-frame clones here, not all; method: immunoSEQ multiplex PCR. V, J and clone size are those of that table, while D and trimming were read from the DNA. The sample holds over 250,000 clones; about nine tenths are singletons and the top ten take around 2%.

The TCR was taken from a man aged 45-65 years with acute or convalescent COVID-19. The chain combines TRBV30 with TRBJ1-5; a possible D gene is TRBD1 (6 bases). Sequenced material: peripheral blood. CDR3 nucleotides: TGTGCCTGGAGTCCTCAGGGGCGCAATCAGCCCCAGCATTTT. Amino acids: CAWSPQGRNQPQHF. Combining the CDR3 with reference TRBV30 and TRBJ1-5 gives the whole variable domain SQTIHQWPATLVQPVGSPLSLECTVEGTSNPNLYWYRQAAGRGLQLLFYSVGIGQISSEVPQNLSASRPQDRQFILSSKKLLLSDSGFYLCAWSPQGRNQPQHFGDGTRLSIL.